This entry features one T cell receptor beta chain sequence. V was pared by 7 bases and J by 5 bases, with 12 bases of the junction left unmatched. This CDR3 has 15 amino acids. Per germline, CDR1 SNHLY and CDR2 FYNNEI. This record belongs to a study of blood T cell repertoires in COVID-19. Across the whole study: Sites across the United States, Italy and Spain contributed samples from acute and convalescent COVID-19. Sources were T cells, B-cell-depleted T cells, or PBMCs; the material itself was cDNA or gDNA.

Seattle's cohort entered during active infection and was followed longitudinally. As originally analysed: Nucleated cell counts were estimated from reference gene primer amplification. Using immunoSEQ multiplex PCR, the repertoire was profiled, and TCRdb retains in-frame clones only, with some absent. From that table come the V and J calls and clone size; the DNA was used to work out D and trimming. Among roughly 140,000 clones listed, roughly 88% were seen once. Material for sequencing was peripheral blood. This chain uses TRBV2 with TRBJ2-7; 9 bases align to TRBD1. The receptor comes from a woman aged 60 to 75 with COVID-19, enrolled during active disease. CDR3 sequence: CASIEPPDRGHEQYF. In DNA form, the CDR3 reads TGTGCCAGCATCGAACCCCCGGACAGGGGCCACGAGCAGTACTTC.